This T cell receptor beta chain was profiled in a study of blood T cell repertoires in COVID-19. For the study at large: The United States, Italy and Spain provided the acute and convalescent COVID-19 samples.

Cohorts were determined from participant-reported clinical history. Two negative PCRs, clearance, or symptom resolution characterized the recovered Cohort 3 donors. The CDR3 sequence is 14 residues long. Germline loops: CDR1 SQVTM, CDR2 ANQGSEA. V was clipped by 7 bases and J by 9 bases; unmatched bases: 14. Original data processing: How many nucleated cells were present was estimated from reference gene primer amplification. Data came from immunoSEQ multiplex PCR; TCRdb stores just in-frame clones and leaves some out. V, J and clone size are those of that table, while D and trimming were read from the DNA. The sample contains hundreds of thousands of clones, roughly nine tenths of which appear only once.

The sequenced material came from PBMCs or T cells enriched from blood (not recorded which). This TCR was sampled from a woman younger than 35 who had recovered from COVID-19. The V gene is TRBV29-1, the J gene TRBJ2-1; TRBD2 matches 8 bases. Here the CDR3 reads CSAVLSGEGAEQFF. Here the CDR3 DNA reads TGCAGCGCTGTCCTTAGCGGGGAGGGTGCTGAGCAGTTCTTC.